A selection of T cell receptor beta chains follows, all from one sample in a study of T-cell reconstitution after alpha-beta-depleted transplantation in children. TCRdb re-called the PCR reads with MiXCR, one entry per CDR3 protein. The sample carries a few hundred thousand distinct CDR3 sequences, more than 9% recorded once. Sequenced material: PBMCs from the stem cell graft donor, taken from the stem cell graft. Receptors were obtained from a human donor who donated a stem cell graft to a child with SCID. Both conserved end residues are part of each CDR3. The D gene is left open where the match is weak. Only part of the rows carry a size: once, few, many, or a class if the clone is expanded.

d_gene	abundance	v_gene	j_gene	CDR3aa	CDR3nt
-	-	TRBV5-1	TRBJ1-1	CASSAGQMGYTEAFF	TGCGCCAGCAGCGCGGGACAAATGGGGTACACTGAAGCTTTCTTT
TRBD2	few	TRBV20-1	TRBJ2-3	CSALRGGGTDTQYF	TGCAGTGCCCTCCGGGGGGGGGGCACAGATACGCAGTATTTT
-	few	TRBV19	TRBJ1-5	CASSIAGGTLEPQHF	TGTGCCAGTAGTATAGCGGGGGGGACCTTGGAGCCCCAGCATTTT
TRBD2	few	TRBV12-3/TRBV12-4	TRBJ2-3	CASSARGGPDTQYF	TGTGCCAGCAGTGCACGGGGGGGCCCAGATACGCAGTATTTT
TRBD2	few	TRBV20-1	TRBJ2-3	CCARDGASGVFTDTQYF	TGCTGTGCTAGAGATGGGGCTAGCGGGGTCTTCACAGATACGCAGTATTTT
-	few	TRBV5-1	TRBJ2-7	CASSLASWFYEQYF	TGCGCCAGCAGCTTGGCCAGCTGGTTCTACGAGCAGTACTTC
-	many	TRBV12-3/TRBV12-4	TRBJ1-3	CASSPHFSGNTIYF	TGTGCCAGCAGTCCCCACTTCTCTGGAAACACCATATATTTT
TRBD1	-	TRBV27	TRBJ2-2	CASSIRGQGANTGELFF	TGTGCCAGCTCCATCAGAGGGCAGGGGGCGAACACCGGGGAGCTGTTTTTT
-	many	TRBV20-1	TRBJ1-3	CSEPHGNTIYF	TGCAGTGAACCCCACGGAAACACCATATATTTT
-	few	TRBV9	TRBJ1-6	CASSVGGGNSPLHF	TGTGCCAGCAGCGTAGGAGGTGGGAATTCACCCCTCCACTTT
-	many	TRBV12-3/TRBV12-4	TRBJ1-5	CASSLGQSNQPQHF	TGTGCCAGCAGCCTAGGACAGAGCAATCAGCCCCAGCATTTT
-	many	TRBV10-1	TRBJ2-5	CASSEAGGETQYF	TGCGCCAGCAGTGAGGCAGGTGGAGAGACCCAGTACTTC
TRBD1	-	TRBV7-2	TRBJ1-5	CASSLGQGPAPQHF	TGTGCCAGCAGCTTGGGACAGGGTCCAGCACCCCAGCATTTT
TRBD1	-	TRBV12-3/TRBV12-4	TRBJ1-5	CASSTDRGQPQHF	TGTGCCAGCAGTACGGACAGGGGTCAGCCCCAGCATTTT
-	many	TRBV12-3/TRBV12-4	TRBJ1-1	CASSSLQGSEAFF	TGTGCCAGCAGTTCTTTACAGGGTAGTGAAGCTTTCTTT
-	-	TRBV5-6	TRBJ1-1	CASSTGTRNTEAFF	TGTGCCAGCAGTACCGGGACAAGGAACACTGAAGCTTTCTTT
TRBD2	-	TRBV6-4	TRBJ2-1	CASSPGLDNEQFF	TGTGCCAGCAGTCCGGGACTAGACAATGAGCAGTTCTTC
-	many	TRBV3-1	TRBJ2-1	CASRTRTPWEQFF	TGTGCCAGCAGAACAAGGACGCCTTGGGAGCAGTTCTTC
-	-	TRBV3-1	TRBJ1-1	CASSQAGGGTEAFF	TGTGCCAGCAGCCAAGCGGGGGGAGGTACTGAAGCTTTCTTT
-	-	TRBV11-2	TRBJ2-2	CASNPTERSNTGELFF	TGTGCCAGCAACCCAACAGAGAGGTCGAACACCGGGGAGCTGTTTTTT
-	few	TRBV12-3/TRBV12-4	TRBJ1-5	CASSPLRGGSNQPQHF	TGTGCCAGCAGTCCGCTTCGGGGTGGGAGCAATCAGCCCCAGCATTTT
-	few	TRBV5-1	TRBJ2-5	CASSAGLAQETQYF	TGCGCCAGCAGCGCAGGATTAGCCCAAGAGACCCAGTACTTC
-	few	TRBV15	TRBJ2-1	CATSRAGTINEQFF	TGTGCCACCAGCAGGGCCGGGACCATCAATGAGCAGTTCTTC
TRBD1	-	TRBV5-5	TRBJ1-5	CASSRRQGGTQPQHF	TGTGCCAGCAGTCGAAGACAGGGGGGTACTCAGCCCCAGCATTTT
-	few	TRBV20-1	TRBJ2-1	CSARRGLLNEQFF	TGCAGTGCTAGGAGGGGGTTGCTCAATGAGCAGTTCTTC
TRBD1	-	TRBV6-1	TRBJ1-2	CASSGGTGKNTF	TGTGCCAGCAGTGGCGGGACAGGGAAAAATACCTTC
TRBD1	-	TRBV27	TRBJ2-7	CASSETGSAYEQYF	TGTGCCAGCAGCGAGACAGGGTCCGCCTACGAGCAGTACTTC
-	many	TRBV9	TRBJ1-5	CASSVGGTHNQPQHF	TGTGCCAGCAGCGTAGGAGGGACCCACAATCAGCCCCAGCATTTT
-	many	TRBV25-1	TRBJ1-1	CASSESHRFTEAFF	TGTGCCAGCAGTGAGTCTCATAGGTTCACTGAAGCTTTCTTT
TRBD2	many	TRBV5-5	TRBJ2-7	CASSLAPGGAYEQYF	TGTGCCAGCAGCTTGGCCCCGGGGGGAGCCTACGAGCAGTACTTC
TRBD2	-	TRBV4-1	TRBJ2-7	CASSQVNLGGAYEQYF	TGCGCCAGCAGCCAAGTCAATCTTGGGGGGGCCTACGAGCAGTACTTC
-	many	TRBV2	TRBJ2-1	CASSLEKAYNEQFF	TGTGCCAGCAGTTTAGAAAAGGCGTACAATGAGCAGTTCTTC
TRBD2	-	TRBV5-6	TRBJ2-2	CASSFGLAEITGELFF	TGTGCCAGCAGCTTTGGACTAGCGGAGATCACCGGGGAGCTGTTTTTT
-	-	TRBV7-9	TRBJ2-3	CASSHHQGGGTDTQYF	TGTGCCAGCAGCCACCACCAGGGCGGGGGCACAGATACGCAGTATTTT
-	many	TRBV12-3/TRBV12-4	TRBJ2-4	CASSLTVAKNIQYF	TGTGCCAGCAGTTTGACAGTAGCCAAAAACATTCAGTACTTC
TRBD2	few	TRBV20-1	TRBJ2-5	CSAKGTSGGRGNQETQYF	TGCAGTGCAAAAGGGACTAGCGGGGGCAGGGGTAACCAAGAGACCCAGTACTTC
TRBD1	-	TRBV12-3/TRBV12-4	TRBJ2-5	CACSERTGGQETQYF	TGTGCCTGCAGTGAAAGGACAGGGGGGCAAGAGACCCAGTACTTC
-	-	TRBV11-2	TRBJ1-2	CASSAPGGSGYTF	TGTGCCAGCAGCGCCCCGGGGGGGTCTGGCTACACCTTC
-	many	TRBV14	TRBJ2-7	CASSQGSGFAYEQYF	TGTGCCAGCAGCCAAGGGAGCGGGTTCGCCTACGAGCAGTACTTC
-	few	TRBV29-1	TRBJ2-5	CSVVGKLTETQYF	TGCAGCGTTGTGGGAAAACTTACGGAGACCCAGTACTTC